Below, 3 T cell receptor beta chains from the same sample are listed, as sequenced in a study of blood T cell repertoires in COVID-19. The protocol was immunoSEQ multiplex PCR, while the TCRdb copy is restricted to in-frame clones and leaves out a portion. Of fewer than 600,000 clones listed, roughly nine tenths are singletons. Input material: peripheral blood. Every receptor here comes from a man aged 18 to 30 with COVID-19, enrolled during active disease.

This clone was detected once. The V gene is TRBV2, the J gene TRBJ2-7, with TRBD2 as a possible D gene (5 bases). The CDR3 sequence is 12 residues long. CDR1 and CDR2 (germline): SNHLY, FYNNEI. V was trimmed by 5 bases and J by 3 bases, leaving 8 bases between them. The DNA of the CDR3 is TGTGCCAGCAGTAGGACTGTCTACGAGCAGTACTTC. This sequence encodes CASSRTVYEQYF.

The chain carries TRBV27 and TRBJ2-7; 12 positions match TRBD2. CDR1 is MNHEY, CDR2 SMNVEV, per germline (reference sequence). This CDR3 is built from 17 residues. Trimming cost V 5 bases and J 4 bases; bases outside gene matches: 12. DNA for the CDR3: TGTGCCAGCAGTCCCACCCCTCTAGCGGGGGGGCTGTACGAGCAGTACTTC. Translated: CASSPTPLAGGLYEQYF.

The chain is built from TRBV30 and TRBJ1-6; unclear D gene. From germline, CDR1 is GTSNPN and CDR2 SVGIG (reference sequence). V was clipped by 4 bases and J by 0 bases, with 7 bases between them. The CDR3 has 14 amino acids. The CDR3 here is CAWTDFSYNSPLHF. Written as DNA, the CDR3 is TGTGCCTGGACAGACTTCTCCTATAATTCACCCCTCCACTTT. The entire variable domain, with the rest obtained from reference TRBV30 and TRBJ1-6, is as follows: SQTIHQWPATLVQPVGSPLSLECTVEGTSNPNLYWYRQAAGRGLQLLFYSVGIGQISSEVPQNLSASRPQDRQFILSSKKLLLSDSGFYLCAWTDFSYNSPLHFGNGTRLTVT.